The 31 T cell receptor beta chains below come from one sample, sequenced in a study of blood T cells in healthy people across ages. The authors ran a second PCR of about 7 to 11 cycles using a sample-barcoded 5' primer and a J-beta primer mix. TCRdb ran MiXCR on the 5' RACE reads and lists one entry per CDR3 protein. The profile shows over 950,000 distinct CDR3 sequences, about 53% of them singletons. The sequencing sample was made of blood. The origin of the receptors is a woman aged 55-70 years in good health.

In its sample, this clonotype was seen a few times. This chain links TRBV6-1 with TRBJ1-5; D is perhaps TRBD1 (6 bases). V dropped 7 bases and J dropped 4 bases, with 11 bases sitting between them. This CDR3 is 13 amino acids long. Germline-derived CDR1 and CDR2 are MNHNS and SASEGT. CDR3 amino acids: CASIPDRNQPQHF. The CDR3 DNA sequence: TGTGCCAGCATCCCCGACAGGAATCAGCCCCAGCATTTT.

This clonotype was found a few times. This chain's CDR3 is CSAPPQGKETQFF. CDR3 DNA: TGCAGTGCTCCCCCACAGGGGAAAGAGACCCAGTTCTTC. The rearrangement links TRBV20-1 to TRBJ2-1, with TRBD1 matching over 7 bases. V shed 5 bases, J shed 13 bases, and the junction held 14 bases outside the gene matches. CDR1 is DFQATT and CDR2 is SNEGSKA in the germline V gene (reference sequence). The CDR3 length is 13 residues.

The chain combines TRBV20-1 with TRBJ1-5; 10 positions match TRBD1. V trimming: 5 bases; J trimming: 5 bases; junction bases outside the gene matches: 3. CDR1 and CDR2 (germline): DFQATT, SNEGSKA (reference sequence). There are 13 residues in the CDR3. CDR3 residues: CSAGTGDYQPQHF. CDR3 DNA: TGCAGTGCTGGGACAGGGGATTATCAGCCCCAGCATTTT.

The gene calls are TRBV6-6 and TRBJ1-2; D is undetermined. The CDR3 is 13 amino acids. Trimming stripped 2 bases from V and 2 bases from J, with 6 bases between. Germline values: CDR1 MNHNY, CDR2 SVGAGI (reference sequence). The CDR3 DNA reads TGTGCCAGCAGTTACGAGACCAACTATGGCTACACCTTC. This encodes CASSYETNYGYTF.

In its sample, this clonotype was seen once. This chain links TRBV5-1 with TRBJ2-7; maybe TRBD1 (5 bases). With 4 bases removed from V and 2 bases from J, the gap between germline ends came to 16 bases. The CDR3 spans 15 residues. Germline CDR1 reads SGHRS; CDR2 reads YFSETQ. This CDR3 is CASSPSPDSPYEQYF. The DNA for the CDR3 is TGCGCCAGCAGCCCGTCCCCCGACAGTCCCTACGAGCAGTACTTC.

This chain uses TRBV28 with TRBJ2-7; 9 nucleotides line up with TRBD1. The trim removed 3 bases at V and 5 bases at J, leaving 8 bases unmatched. Germline values: CDR1 MDHEN, CDR2 SYDVKM. The CDR3 totals 15 residues. CDR3 nucleotides: TGTGCCAGCAGTTTGGACGGGACAGGGAGAGACGAGCAGTACTTC. This encodes CASSLDGTGRDEQYF.

The chain recombines TRBV7-9 with TRBJ2-5, with a weak D call TRBD1 (6 bases). The CDR3 loop spans 13 amino acids. V was trimmed by 6 bases and J by 5 bases, leaving 13 bases between them. The germline V gene encodes CDR1 SEHNR and CDR2 FQNEAQ (reference sequence). CDR3 coding DNA: TGTGCCAGCAGACCAACAGGGAGTGAGACCCAGTACTTC. Translated, it gives CASRPTGSETQYF.

The rearrangement uses TRBV28 and TRBJ2-7, with 8 nucleotides matching TRBD2. CDR1 is MDHEN, CDR2 SYDVKM, per germline. The CDR3 loop spans 14 amino acids. V trimming: 2 bases; J trimming: 7 bases; junction bases outside the gene matches: 7. Here the CDR3 DNA reads TGTGCCAGCAGTTTAAGCGGGAGTATACGGGAGCAGTACTTC. This translates into CASSLSGSIREQYF.

The chain joins TRBV28 to TRBJ2-1; D ambiguous. Trimming pared 5 bases from V and 0 bases from J, leaving 14 bases between. CDR3 length: 16 amino acids. Germline assignment: CDR1 MDHEN and CDR2 SYDVKM. The CDR3 sequence is CASSTPAERSYNEQFF. The CDR3 DNA reads as TGTGCCAGCAGTACCCCCGCGGAGCGCTCCTACAATGAGCAGTTCTTC.

The chain recombines TRBV7-6 with TRBJ2-6, with no clear D. The length of the CDR3 is 15 residues. Germline lookup yields CDR1 SGHVS and CDR2 FNYEAQ. Between the trimmed V and J ends, which lost 5 bases and 0 bases, there was a span of 8 bases. The CDR3: CASSHDNSGANVLTF. The CDR3 DNA reads as TGTGCCAGCAGCCACGACAACTCTGGGGCCAACGTCCTGACTTTC.

The chain employs TRBV4-3 and TRBJ2-4; 7 bases map to TRBD1. The J call may be incorrect, as the DNA end agrees better with TRBJ2-7. The CDR3 is made up of 14 amino acids. Germline lookup yields CDR1 LGHNA and CDR2 YSLEER. The CDR3 coding sequence is TGCGCCAGCAGCCAGGACAGGAAACCCTACGAGCAGTACTTC. Amino acids: CASSQDRKPYEQYF.

The J gene is TRBJ2-7, the V gene TRBV5-1; TRBD1 might be the D (6 bases). CDR3 size: 13 residues. Germline V gene data show CDR1 as SGHRS and CDR2 as YFSETQ. Trimming cost V 4 bases and J 5 bases, with 13 bases left between them. This chain's CDR3 is CASSVTGSHEQYF. The CDR3 nucleotides are TGCGCCAGCAGCGTTACAGGGTCCCACGAGCAGTACTTC.

This clonotype was detected a few times. The chain recombines TRBV6-5 with TRBJ2-5, with TRBD2 matching 14 bases. Germline values: CDR1 MNHEY, CDR2 SVGAGI. This CDR3 spans 16 amino acids. V lost 4 bases and J lost 7; bases outside the gene matches: 8. CDR3 nucleotide sequence: TGTGCCAGCAGTTTCGGACTAGCGGGAGGTGGAGGGACCCAGTACTTC. Encoded protein: CASSFGLAGGGGTQYF.

The rearrangement joins TRBV2 to TRBJ1-2; TRBD1 aligns across 9 bases. CDR3 size: 14 residues. The ends lost 7 bases at V and 8 bases at J; junction bases unmatched: 11. From germline, CDR1 is SNHLY and CDR2 FYNNEI. CDR3 sequence: CASTWDRDFEGYTF. CDR3 DNA sequence: TGTGCCAGCACCTGGGACAGGGATTTTGAAGGCTACACCTTC.

This clonotype has a handful of counts. The V call is TRBV7-2, the J call TRBJ1-2; D perhaps matches TRBD1 (6 bases). The CDR3 totals 13 residues. CDR1 is SGHTA and CDR2 is FQGNSA in the germline V gene. V shed 5 bases and J shed 4 bases, with 11 bases lying between them. The CDR3 DNA follows: TGTGCCAGCAGCCCACGGACAGTCTATGGCTACACCTTC. It translates to CASSPRTVYGYTF.

A note on this clonotype: A junction boundary mismatches the germline segment, possibly from a read error. V gene TRBV12-3 or TRBV12-4 combines with J gene TRBJ2-3, with D unresolved. The CDR3 sequence is 13 residues long. CDR3 in amino acids: CAISPESADTEYF. CDR3 sequence (DNA): TGTGCCATTAGCCCGGAGAGCGCAGATACGGAGTATTTT.

This rearrangement joins TRBV24-1 to TRBJ2-7; 8 nucleotides agree with TRBD1. The CDR3 loop spans 12 amino acids. Germline V gives CDR1 KGHDR, CDR2 SFDVKD. V lost 5 bases, J lost 6 bases, and 2 bases stayed unmatched. CDR3 bases: TGTGCCACCAGTGGCACAGGGGGCGAGCAGTACTTC. Its protein is CATSGTGGEQYF.

This chain joins TRBV30 and TRBJ2-7; possibly TRBD1 or TRBD2 for D (6 bases each). Judging by the DNA end, TRBJ2-5 fits better; the J call may be wrong. The CDR3 covers 13 residues. The germline V gene has CDR1 GTSNPN and CDR2 SVGIG (reference sequence). This CDR3 is CAWALQGRETQYF. DNA of the CDR3: TGTGCCTGGGCCCTCCAGGGGAGGGAGACCCAGTACTTC.

The chain recombines TRBV4-3 with TRBJ2-3, with D unresolved. Germline assignment: CDR1 LGHNA and CDR2 YSLEER. CDR3 length: 15 residues. V was pared by 1 base and J by 7 bases, with 15 bases between. CDR3 bases: TGCGCCAGCAGCCAAGTACACGCTCAAACCTATACGCAGTATTTT. This gives the protein CASSQVHAQTYTQYF.

This clonotype has only a few counts. V and J are TRBV20-1 and TRBJ1-1; D not resolved. This CDR3 has 12 amino acids. Trimming took 3 bases from V and 10 from J, leaving 15 bases between them. The germline gives CDR1 DFQATT, CDR2 SNEGSKA (reference sequence). In DNA, the CDR3 is TGCAGTGCTAGCTTCAGCGGAAGACTAGCTTTCTTT. Its protein product is CSASFSGRLAFF.

J is TRBJ1-2 and V is TRBV21-1; the D call of TRBD1 is as the table states it, not checked on the DNA. TRBV21-1 represents a pseudogene. CDR3 length equals 15 residues. The CDR3 DNA follows: TGTGCCAGCAGCTTGCCGGGGTACCCTAACTATGGCTACACCTTC. Its translation: CASSLPGYPNYGYTF.

The chain's CDR3 is CASSNGVDRGAGELFF. CDR3 DNA sequence: TGTGCCAGCAGCAACGGGGTGGACAGGGGGGCCGGGGAGCTGTTTTTT. The chain joins TRBV7-2 to TRBJ2-2; 10 bases line up with TRBD1. Germline V gene sequence: CDR1 SGHTA, CDR2 FQGNSA. The CDR3 covers 16 residues. The ends lost 5 bases at V and 6 bases at J; junction bases unmatched: 9.

The rearrangement uses TRBV13 and TRBJ2-1, with TRBD1 as a possible D gene (6 bases). The last part of the DNA fits TRBJ2-7 better; the J call may be wrong. The CDR3 covers 16 residues. Germline CDR1 reads PRHDT; CDR2 reads FYEKMQ (reference sequence). CDR3 sequence reads: CASSLGARGSYNEQYF. The CDR3 DNA follows: TGTGCCAGCAGCTTAGGGGCCAGGGGCTCCTACAATGAGCAGTACTTC.

There are a few counts of this clonotype. The V and J genes are TRBV6-5 and TRBJ1-1, with D possibly being TRBD1 (6 bases). Germline V lookup: CDR1 MNHEY, CDR2 SVGAGI. The V end lost 11 bases, the J end lost 0 bases, and 16 bases lay between the germline ends. This CDR3 spans 14 amino acids. The CDR3: CASWGGVVNTEAFF. CDR3 in DNA: TGTGCCTCCTGGGGGGGCGTCGTGAACACTGAAGCTTTCTTT.

The chain recombines TRBV29-1 with TRBJ1-5; D might be TRBD1 (5 bases). Germline CDR1 and CDR2: SQVTM and ANQGSEA. There are 14 residues in the CDR3. Trimming removed 4 bases from V and 0 bases from J, with 10 bases in between. The CDR3 coding sequence is TGCAGCGTTGGGGGGACCGGTAGCAATCAGCCCCAGCATTTT. Protein: CSVGGTGSNQPQHF.

This clonotype was detected only a few times. J is TRBJ2-6 and V is TRBV6-2 or TRBV6-3; D is perhaps TRBD2 (6 bases). The germline V and J ends were trimmed by 10 bases and 2 bases, with 18 bases remaining between them. This CDR3 comprises 16 residues. CDR1 and CDR2 from the germline V gene are MNHEY and SVGEGT. In DNA, the CDR3 is TGTGCCATCAGGCCAACGGGACTTACTGGGGCCAACGTCCTGACTTTC. Translated, it gives CAIRPTGLTGANVLTF.

The chain combines TRBV6-5 with TRBJ2-6; tentatively, D is TRBD1 (6 bases). Trimming stripped 0 bases from V and 10 bases from J, with 13 bases between. The CDR3 is 15 amino acids. Germline values: CDR1 MNHEY, CDR2 SVGAGI. As DNA, the CDR3 is TGTGCCAGCAGTTACTCGAGTGGGACATGTAACGTCCTGACTTTC. This sequence encodes CASSYSSGTCNVLTF.

The chain is built from TRBV3-1 and TRBJ2-7, with D hard to call. The CDR3 extends over 17 amino acids. With 4 bases removed from V and 7 bases from J, the gap between germline ends came to 26 bases. Looked up from germline, CDR1 is LGHDT and CDR2 is YNNKEL (reference sequence). The CDR3 region is CASSPRNEQNTYNEQYF. The CDR3 DNA sequence: TGTGCCAGCAGCCCTAGAAATGAACAAAATACCTACAATGAGCAGTACTTC.

The genes are TRBV9 and TRBJ2-5; 8 bases are shared with TRBD2. Germline values: CDR1 SGDLS, CDR2 YYNGEE. V shed 4 bases and J 11 bases; nucleotides not matched to a gene: 16. This CDR3 is 15 amino acids long. This chain's CDR3 is CASSIREGVGNEQYF. The CDR3 DNA is TGTGCCAGCAGCATCCGGGAGGGAGTCGGCAATGAGCAGTACTTC.

The genes are TRBV20-1 and TRBJ2-1, with 11 positions matching TRBD2. The J call may be mistaken, given a closer DNA end match to TRBJ2-7. In germline, CDR1 is DFQATT, CDR2 SNEGSKA (reference sequence). The CDR3 loop spans 16 amino acids. This CDR3 reads CSARSTIAGGRNEQYF. The CDR3 nucleotides are TGCAGTGCTAGATCAACGATAGCGGGAGGGAGAAATGAGCAGTACTTC.

The DNA of the CDR3 is TGTGCCAGCAGCCCCGCCGGGGTTCCCGTACGGCCCCAGCATTTT. Its protein product is CASSPAGVPVRPQHF. V usage is TRBV7-2 and J usage is TRBJ1-5; the D is unclear. This CDR3 comprises 15 residues. V lost 5 bases, J lost 9 bases, and 20 bases lay in between. From germline, CDR1 is SGHTA and CDR2 FQGNSA.